These T cell receptor beta chains were read from a single sample in a study of blood T cells in healthy people across ages. TCRdb fed the 5' RACE reads into MiXCR, producing one record per CDR3 protein. The sample yields about 810,000 distinct CDR3 sequences, around 36% seen once. The sequencing input was blood. The receptors stem from a man in his late teens or twenties in good health. Both conserved end residues are part of each CDR3.

J gene: TRBJ1-5; V gene: TRBV9; CDR3 protein: CASSVVKNQPQHF
J gene: TRBJ1-2; V gene: TRBV6-1; CDR3 protein: CASTAMNTVNYGYTF
J gene: TRBJ2-5; V gene: TRBV25-1; CDR3 protein: CASSEWRERGSQETQYF
J gene: TRBJ1-1; V gene: TRBV7-9; CDR3 protein: CASQTWDTEAFF
J gene: TRBJ2-3; V gene: TRBV5-5; CDR3 protein: CASSLSQLVTDTQYF
J gene: TRBJ1-6; V gene: TRBV20-1; CDR3 protein: CSAQSLISSSPLHF
J gene: TRBJ1-1; V gene: TRBV3-1; CDR3 protein: CASSPLWDMKNTEAFF
J gene: TRBJ1-2; V gene: TRBV7-2; CDR3 protein: CASSPNGEWANYGYTF
J gene: TRBJ2-3; V gene: TRBV2; CDR3 protein: CASREWGGLRDTRADTQYF
J gene: TRBJ2-3; V gene: TRBV9; CDR3 protein: CASSALTSGGPDTQYF
J gene: TRBJ2-2; V gene: TRBV4-1; CDR3 protein: CASNTEGTGELFF
J gene: TRBJ2-7; V gene: TRBV15; CDR3 protein: CATSRDFLDGSGQNNEQYF
J gene: TRBJ2-3; V gene: TRBV6-6; CDR3 protein: CASSYAKRGDTQYF
J gene: TRBJ2-7; V gene: TRBV27; CDR3 protein: CASSFFGQEQYF
J gene: TRBJ2-4; V gene: TRBV20-1; CDR3 protein: CSAHRTGGIAKNIQYF
J gene: TRBJ2-2; V gene: TRBV7-2; CDR3 protein: CASSIGQPNTGELFF
J gene: TRBJ1-4; V gene: TRBV4-3; CDR3 protein: CASSQDLGQAREKLFF
J gene: TRBJ1-1; V gene: TRBV6-2/TRBV6-3; CDR3 protein: CASSYLAILNTEAFF
J gene: TRBJ2-5; V gene: TRBV2; CDR3 protein: CASSQPTETQYF
J gene: TRBJ2-3; V gene: TRBV14; CDR3 protein: CASSQDWLADTQYF
J gene: TRBJ2-3; V gene: TRBV7-3; CDR3 protein: CASSVGGGTQYF
J gene: TRBJ2-7; V gene: TRBV18; CDR3 protein: CASSPLGTEPREQYF
J gene: TRBJ2-5; V gene: TRBV5-1; CDR3 protein: CASSPTGTRQETQYF
J gene: TRBJ2-5; V gene: TRBV5-5; CDR3 protein: CASSPLVNQETQYF
J gene: TRBJ2-1; V gene: TRBV12-3/TRBV12-4; CDR3 protein: CASSNSGGPYNEQFF
J gene: TRBJ2-1; V gene: TRBV5-1; CDR3 protein: CASSSLSGGAGEQFF
J gene: TRBJ2-3; V gene: TRBV21-1; CDR3 protein: CASRTYRDTLRHRNTQYF
J gene: TRBJ2-7; V gene: TRBV5-1; CDR3 protein: CASSFIRQGKSNEQYF
J gene: TRBJ2-7; V gene: TRBV20-1; CDR3 protein: CSARRTASYEQYF
J gene: TRBJ2-1; V gene: TRBV12-3/TRBV12-4; CDR3 protein: CASRDRVMNEQFF
J gene: TRBJ2-7; V gene: TRBV20-1; CDR3 protein: CSARTSGVYEQYF
J gene: TRBJ2-7; V gene: TRBV5-1; CDR3 protein: CASSLRLANYNEQYF
J gene: TRBJ2-3; V gene: TRBV10-3; CDR3 protein: CAIRFLRETRASDTQYF
J gene: TRBJ2-5; V gene: TRBV28; CDR3 protein: CASSHLAQETQYF
J gene: TRBJ2-6; V gene: TRBV6-1; CDR3 protein: CASSPPGFSSGANVLTF